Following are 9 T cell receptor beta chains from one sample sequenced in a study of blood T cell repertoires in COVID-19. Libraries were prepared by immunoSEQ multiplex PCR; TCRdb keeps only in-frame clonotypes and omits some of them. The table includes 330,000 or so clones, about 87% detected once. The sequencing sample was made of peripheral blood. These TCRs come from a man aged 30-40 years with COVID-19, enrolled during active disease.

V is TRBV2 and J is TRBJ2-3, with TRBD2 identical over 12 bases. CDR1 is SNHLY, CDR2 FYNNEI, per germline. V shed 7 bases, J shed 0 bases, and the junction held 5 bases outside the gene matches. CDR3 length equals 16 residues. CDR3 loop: CASMRTSGTSTDTQYF. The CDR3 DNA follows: TGTGCCAGCATGAGGACTAGCGGGACTAGCACAGATACGCAGTATTTT.

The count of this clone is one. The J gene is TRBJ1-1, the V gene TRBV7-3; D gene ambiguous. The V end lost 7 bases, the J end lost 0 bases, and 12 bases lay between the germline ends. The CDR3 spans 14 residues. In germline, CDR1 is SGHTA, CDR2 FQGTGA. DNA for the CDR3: TGTGCCAGCATTTTCTGCCGGGTGAACACTGAAGCTTTCTTT. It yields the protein CASIFCRVNTEAFF.

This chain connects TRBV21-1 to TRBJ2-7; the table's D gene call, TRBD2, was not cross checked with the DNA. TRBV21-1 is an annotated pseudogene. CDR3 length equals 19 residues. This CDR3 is CASSKVIRTSGRKTYEQYF. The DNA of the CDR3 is TGTGCCAGCAGCAAAGTTATTAGGACTAGCGGGAGGAAAACCTACGAGCAGTACTTC.

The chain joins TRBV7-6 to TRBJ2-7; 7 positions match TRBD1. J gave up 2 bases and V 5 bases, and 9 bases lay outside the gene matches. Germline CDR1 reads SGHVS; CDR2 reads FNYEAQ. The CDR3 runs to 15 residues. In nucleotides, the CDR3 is TGTGCCAGCAGCCCGAACCCGGGACAGACCTACGAGCAGTACTTC. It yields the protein CASSPNPGQTYEQYF.

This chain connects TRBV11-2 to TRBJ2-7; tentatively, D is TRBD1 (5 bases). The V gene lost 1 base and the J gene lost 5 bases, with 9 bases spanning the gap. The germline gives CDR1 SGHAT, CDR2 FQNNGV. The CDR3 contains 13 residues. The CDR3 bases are TGTGCCAGCAGCTTAGTTAGGGGAAACGAGCAGTACTTC. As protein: CASSLVRGNEQYF.

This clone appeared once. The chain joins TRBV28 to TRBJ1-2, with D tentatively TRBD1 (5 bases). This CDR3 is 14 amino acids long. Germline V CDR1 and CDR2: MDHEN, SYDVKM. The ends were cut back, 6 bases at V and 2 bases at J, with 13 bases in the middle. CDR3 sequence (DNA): TGTGCCAGCAGGGGGCAGGGAGGAAACTATGGCTACACCTTC. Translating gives CASRGQGGNYGYTF.

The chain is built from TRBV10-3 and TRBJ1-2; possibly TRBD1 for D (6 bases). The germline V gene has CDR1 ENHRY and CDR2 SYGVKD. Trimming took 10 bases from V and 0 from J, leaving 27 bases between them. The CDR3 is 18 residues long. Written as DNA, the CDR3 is TGTGCCACCCCTGGGATTATGACAGGCGGTAAGGCTAACTATGGCTACACCTTC. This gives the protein CATPGIMTGGKANYGYTF.

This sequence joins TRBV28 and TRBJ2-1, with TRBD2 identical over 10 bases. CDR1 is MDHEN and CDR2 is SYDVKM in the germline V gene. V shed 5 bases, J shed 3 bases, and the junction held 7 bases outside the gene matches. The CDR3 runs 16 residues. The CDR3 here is CASSPLAGALYNEQFF. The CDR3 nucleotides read TGTGCCAGCAGTCCCCTAGCGGGAGCACTCTACAATGAGCAGTTCTTC.

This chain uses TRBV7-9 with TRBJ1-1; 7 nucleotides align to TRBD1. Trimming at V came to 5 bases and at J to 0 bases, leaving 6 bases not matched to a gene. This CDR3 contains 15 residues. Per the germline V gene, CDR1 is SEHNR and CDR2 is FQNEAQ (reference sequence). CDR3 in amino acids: CASSPWTGLNTEAFF. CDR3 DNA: TGTGCCAGCAGCCCGTGGACAGGACTGAACACTGAAGCTTTCTTT.